The rows below give T cell receptor beta chains drawn from one sample of a study of blood T cell repertoires in COVID-19. The protocol was immunoSEQ multiplex PCR, while the TCRdb copy is restricted to in-frame clones and leaves out a portion. The sample lists 100,000 to 150,000 clones; about nine tenths were seen once. The source material was peripheral blood. All receptors derive from a woman between 65 and 79 years old with COVID-19, enrolled during active disease. CDR3s include the opening cysteine and the closing phenylalanine or tryptophan. The D gene is left open where the match is weak. For some rows the clone size is stated as once, few or many, or as a class when expanded; others skip it.

TRBV6-6	NA	TRBD1	TRBJ1-5	CASNDRVIEPQHF	TGTGCCAGCAATGACAGGGTTATCGAGCCCCAGCATTTT
TRBV7-2	NA	TRBD1	TRBJ1-2	CASSPRQGGYGYTF	TGTGCCAGCAGCCCGCGACAGGGAGGCTATGGCTACACCTTC
TRBV4-1	NA	TRBD1	TRBJ1-1	CASSRRDRSSSYNTEAFF	TGCGCCAGCAGCCGACGGGACAGGAGCTCATCCTATAACACTGAAGCTTTCTTT
TRBV7-2	NA	NA	TRBJ1-5	CASSLRTISPQHF	TGTGCCAGCAGCTTAAGGACAATCAGCCCCCAGCATTTT
TRBV5-1	NA	TRBD1	TRBJ1-2	CASSSGGQGYGYTF	TGCGCCAGCAGCTCCGGGGGACAGGGGTATGGCTACACCTTC
TRBV7-2	NA	NA	TRBJ2-7	CASSLEGLSSYEQYF	TGTGCCAGCAGCTTAGAGGGACTTAGCTCCTACGAGCAGTACTTC
TRBV4-1	NA	TRBD1	TRBJ2-7	CASSRDRKTGATNEQYF	TGCGCCAGCAGCCGCGACCGGAAGACAGGGGCAACAAACGAGCAGTACTTC
TRBV6-6	once	TRBD2	TRBJ2-1	CASSLRTSGANEQFF	TGTGCCAGCAGTCTGCGGACTAGCGGAGCCAATGAGCAGTTCTTC
TRBV11-3	NA	TRBD1	TRBJ1-1	CASSLGQGYSPAFF	TGTGCCAGCAGCTTGGGACAGGGTTACTCCCCAGCTTTCTTT
TRBV10-3	once	TRBD2	TRBJ2-3	CAISATGGVRDTQYF	TGTGCCATCAGTGCGACCGGGGGGGTCCGTGATACGCAGTATTTT
TRBV5-1	NA	TRBD2	TRBJ2-1	CASGDLAGGPGEQFF	TGCGCCAGCGGGGACCTAGCGGGGGGGCCTGGTGAGCAGTTCTTC
TRBV6-6	NA	NA	TRBJ2-2	CATSGSTGELFF	TGTGCCACCTCGGGTTCCACCGGGGAGCTGTTTTTT
TRBV6-5	NA	NA	TRBJ2-1	CASSSRGNEQFF	TGTGCCAGCAGTTCTCGGGGAAATGAGCAGTTCTTC
TRBV29-1	NA	TRBD1	TRBJ2-3	CSVEGGQGNTDTQYF	TGCAGCGTTGAAGGGGGACAGGGGAACACAGATACGCAGTATTTT
TRBV16	NA	NA	TRBJ1-1	CASSQFRRSTEAFF	TGTGCCAGCAGCCAATTCCGGCGGTCCACTGAAGCTTTCTTT
TRBV24-1	once	TRBD1	TRBJ1-6	CATSDRADSPLHF	TGTGCCACATCGGACAGGGCAGATTCACCCCTCCACTTT
TRBV2	once	TRBD1	TRBJ1-5	CASSGRRDRGNQPQHF	TGTGCCAGCAGTGGACGCCGGGACAGGGGGAATCAGCCCCAGCATTTT